These 9 T cell receptor beta chains were sequenced from one sample in a study of blood T cell repertoires in COVID-19. Produced via immunoSEQ multiplex PCR; TCRdb's table is partial and in-frame only. The data contain fewer than 350,000 clones, around 85% of them singletons. Specimen: PBMCs or T cells enriched from blood (not recorded which). These receptors were collected from a woman aged 45-59 years who had recovered from COVID-19.

The chain has TRBV6-1 and TRBJ2-7; D is undetermined. V was shortened by 2 bases and J by 4 bases, with 6 bases between the two germline ends. From germline, CDR1 is MNHNS and CDR2 SASEGT. The CDR3 is 12 amino acids. The CDR3 sequence: CASSEMRYEQYF. In DNA form, the CDR3 reads TGTGCCAGCAGTGAAATGCGGTACGAGCAGTACTTC.

The V call is TRBV3-1 (or the pseudogene TRBV3-2), the J call TRBJ2-7; TRBD2 is a possible D gene (5 bases). The V gene's germline CDR1 is LGHDT and CDR2 YNNKEL (reference sequence). V was trimmed by 4 bases and J by 2 bases, leaving 15 bases between them. The CDR3 covers 15 residues. CDR3 nucleotides: TGTGCCAGCAGCCCCCCCAGGAGGTCACCCTACGAGCAGTACTTC. Its translation: CASSPPRRSPYEQYF.

This chain joins TRBV6-5 and TRBJ1-4; 10 bases are a match to TRBD1. Per the germline V gene, CDR1 is MNHEY and CDR2 is SVGAGI. The CDR3 covers 15 residues. The J segment lost 5 bases and the V segment lost 5 bases, leaving 5 bases of the junction unmatched. The CDR3 spells CASSNGQGENEKLFF. The CDR3 bases are TGTGCCAGCAGTAACGGACAGGGGGAAAATGAAAAACTGTTTTTT.

J is TRBJ1-5 and V is TRBV4-1; 8 nucleotides align to TRBD1. Germline V gene sequence: CDR1 MGHRA, CDR2 YSYEKL. After removal of 1 base from V and 0 bases from J, the junction contained 2 bases not matched to a gene. This CDR3 is 16 amino acids long. The chain's CDR3 is CASSQAGQVSNQPQHF. CDR3 bases: TGCGCCAGCAGCCAAGCGGGACAGGTTAGCAATCAGCCCCAGCATTTT.

The rearrangement joins TRBV27 to TRBJ2-7, with 10 bases fitting TRBD1. Per the germline V gene, CDR1 is MNHEY and CDR2 is SMNVEV (reference sequence). With V trimmed by 9 bases and J by 6 bases, 17 bases remained unmatched. CDR3 length equals 16 residues. This CDR3 is CASRGRGQGFYSEQYF. The CDR3 bases are TGTGCCAGTCGAGGGCGGGGACAGGGGTTTTATAGCGAGCAGTACTTC.

The V call is TRBV7-2, the J call TRBJ2-1; TRBD2 matches 9 bases. CDR3 length equals 16 residues. In germline, CDR1 is SGHTA, CDR2 FQGNSA. With 1 base clipped from V and 5 bases from J, the junction kept 6 bases outside the gene matches. The CDR3 sequence: CASSLGVTSGHNEQFF. The DNA of the CDR3 is TGTGCCAGCAGCTTAGGGGTGACTAGCGGCCACAATGAGCAGTTCTTC.

V and J are TRBV6-5 and TRBJ2-7; D is ambiguous. V was clipped by 6 bases and J by 2 bases, with 11 bases between them. The CDR3 contains 13 residues. Per germline, CDR1 MNHEY and CDR2 SVGAGI. CDR3 in DNA: TGTGCCAGCAGATCGACACCAACCTACGAGCAGTACTTC. Translating it yields CASRSTPTYEQYF.

The chain carries TRBV5-1 and TRBJ1-1, with D possibly matching TRBD1 (6 bases). Germline-derived CDR1 and CDR2 are SGHRS and YFSETQ. V was clipped by 2 bases and J by 4 bases, with 15 bases between them. The CDR3 is 15 residues long. Written as DNA, the CDR3 is TGCGCCAGCAGCTTCGAGGGGGAGCCCGGCACTGAAGCTTTCTTT. This sequence encodes CASSFEGEPGTEAFF.

The genes are TRBV3-1 (or the pseudogene TRBV3-2) and TRBJ2-7; possible D gene TRBD1, 5 bases. CDR1 LGHDT and CDR2 YNNKEL come from the germline V gene (reference sequence). V dropped 3 bases and J dropped 1 base, with 7 bases sitting between them. The CDR3 consists of 13 residues. The CDR3 nucleotides read TGTGCCAGCAGCCACAGGGTATCCTACGAGCAGTACTTC. Amino acid sequence: CASSHRVSYEQYF.